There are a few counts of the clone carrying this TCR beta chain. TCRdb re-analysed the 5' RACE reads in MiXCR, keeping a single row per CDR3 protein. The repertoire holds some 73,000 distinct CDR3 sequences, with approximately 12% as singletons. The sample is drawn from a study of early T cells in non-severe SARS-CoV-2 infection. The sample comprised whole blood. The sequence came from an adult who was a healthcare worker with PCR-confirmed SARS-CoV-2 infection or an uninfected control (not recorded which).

Here the CDR3 reads CSAREGGRAYGYTF. The CDR3 coding sequence is TGCAGTGCTAGAGAGGGAGGACGGGCCTATGGCTACACCTTC. This chain joins TRBV20-1 and TRBJ1-2; no reliable D call. Between the trimmed V and J ends, which lost 0 bases and 4 bases, there was a span of 12 bases. Germline CDR1 is DFQATT and CDR2 is SNEGSKA (reference sequence). CDR3 length: 14 residues.